This T cell receptor (beta chain) came from a study of T cell changes during pregnancy in multiple sclerosis. Libraries were prepared by immunoSEQ multiplex PCR; TCRdb keeps only in-frame clonotypes and omits some of them. The table lists fewer than 85,000 clones, 90% to 95% of them singletons. The CDR3 runs to 16 residues. With V trimmed by 3 bases and J by 5 bases, 8 bases remained unmatched. The V gene is TRBV23-1, the J gene TRBJ2-5; TRBD1 agrees at 11 bases. TRBV23-1 is placed among ORFs of uncertain function. The sample here was peripheral blood, taken in the second trimester of pregnancy. The source is a female donor with multiple sclerosis, enrolled in a pregnancy study. The CDR3 nucleotides read TGCGCCAGCAGTCACCACACGGACAGGGGGCGGGAGACCCAGTACTTC. It encodes CASSHHTDRGRETQYF.